Here is one T cell receptor (beta chain) with its context. This sample stems from a study of CD8 T cells in acute hepatitis C reinfection. Time point specified: naive CD8 control sorted from an acute-time-point sample. Germline CDR1 MGHDK, CDR2 SYGVNS. This CDR3 has 16 amino acids. Trimming stripped 5 bases from V and 2 bases from J, with 16 bases between. Repertoires were generated with immunoSEQ multiplex PCR, while TCRdb's copy carries only in-frame clones and drops some. The table lists approximately 40,000 clones, over 75% of them singletons. This receptor was taken from a woman aged 18-29 years who spontaneously cleared hepatitis C infection. Source material: naive CD8+ T cells from PBMCs. The V and J genes are TRBV25-1 and TRBJ2-1; D is unclear. The CDR3 here is CASSSWPADTYNEQFF. CDR3 bases: TGTGCCAGCAGTTCCTGGCCGGCCGACACCTACAATGAGCAGTTCTTC.